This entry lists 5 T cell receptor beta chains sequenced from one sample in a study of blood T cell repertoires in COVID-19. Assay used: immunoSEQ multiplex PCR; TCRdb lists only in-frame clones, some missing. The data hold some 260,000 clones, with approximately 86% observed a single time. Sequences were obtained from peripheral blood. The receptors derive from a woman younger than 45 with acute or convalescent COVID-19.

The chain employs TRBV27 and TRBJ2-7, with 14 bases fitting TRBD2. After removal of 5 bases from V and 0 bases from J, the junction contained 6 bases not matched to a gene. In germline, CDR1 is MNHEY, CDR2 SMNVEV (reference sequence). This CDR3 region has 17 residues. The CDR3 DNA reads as TGTGCCAGCAGTGGGGCCGGGACTAGCGGGAGCTCCTACGAGCAGTACTTC. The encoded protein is CASSGAGTSGSSYEQYF.

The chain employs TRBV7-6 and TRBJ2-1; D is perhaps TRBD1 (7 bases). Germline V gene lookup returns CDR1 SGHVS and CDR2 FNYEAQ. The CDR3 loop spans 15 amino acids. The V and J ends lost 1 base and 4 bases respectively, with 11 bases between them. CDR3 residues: CASSLDAGGYNEQFF. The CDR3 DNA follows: TGTGCCAGCAGCTTAGACGCAGGGGGGTACAATGAGCAGTTCTTC.

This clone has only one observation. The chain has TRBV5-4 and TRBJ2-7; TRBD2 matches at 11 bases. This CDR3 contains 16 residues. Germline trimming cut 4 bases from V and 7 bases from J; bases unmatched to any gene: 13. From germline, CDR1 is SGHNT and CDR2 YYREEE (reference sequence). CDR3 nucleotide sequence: TGTGCCAGCAGCGCCCCCAAACTAGCGGGAGTCGAGGAGCAGTACTTC. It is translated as CASSAPKLAGVEEQYF.

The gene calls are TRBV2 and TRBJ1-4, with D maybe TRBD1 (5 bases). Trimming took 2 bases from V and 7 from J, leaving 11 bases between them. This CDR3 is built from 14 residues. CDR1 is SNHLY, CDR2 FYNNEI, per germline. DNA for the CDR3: TGTGCCAGCAGTGAACGACAGCTAGTTGAAAAACTGTTTTTT. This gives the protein CASSERQLVEKLFF.

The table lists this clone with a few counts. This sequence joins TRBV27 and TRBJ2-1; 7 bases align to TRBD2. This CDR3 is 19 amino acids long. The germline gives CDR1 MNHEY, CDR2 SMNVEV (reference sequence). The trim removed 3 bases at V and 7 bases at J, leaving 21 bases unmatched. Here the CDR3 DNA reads TGTGCCAGCAGTTTGTTGCGGACACTCAGCGGGACTTCAGAAAATGAGCAGTTCTTC. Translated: CASSLLRTLSGTSENEQFF.